This T cell receptor (beta chain) was observed in a study of CD8 T cells in ankylosing spondylitis. TCRdb recomputed calls from the 5' RACE reads with MiXCR, one row per CDR3 protein. The table lists about 220,000 distinct CDR3 sequences, 8% to 11% of them singletons. This clonotype was counted at least ten times. The V end lost 2 bases, the J end lost 7 bases, and 21 bases lay between the germline ends. The CDR3 has 16 amino acids. Germline V gene sequence: CDR1 SGHRS, CDR2 YFSETQ. This clonotype was sampled from a male donor with ankylosing spondylitis or in good health (not recorded which). The chain employs TRBV5-1 and TRBJ2-5; perhaps D is TRBD1 or TRBD2 (5 bases each). Sample: blood, either unsorted or a sorted T cell fraction (not recorded which). DNA of the CDR3: TGCGCCAGCAGCTTAACTTCCGGGACGCTCCACGGGACCCAGTACTTC. Translating gives CASSLTSGTLHGTQYF.